This T cell receptor (beta chain) was recorded in a study of cytotoxic CD8 clonotypes in ibrutinib-treated CLL. Across the study: Among patients, around 25 responded partially and 2 completely; roughly 15 then stayed remitted and 12 progressed after median 68 months.

In regard to this clone: Its specificity is not known.

Study results and limitations: Higher circulating CD8+ T-cell counts strongly accompanied higher baseline clonality, above age-matched healthy donors. Public clonotypes, an uncommon group, contracted or remained stable on treatment.

The method was immunoSEQ multiplex PCR; TCRdb's version includes in-frame clones alone and lacks a portion of them. This sample has about 200,000 clones, with roughly 79% found just once. Germline-derived CDR1 and CDR2 are SNHLY and FYNNEI. This CDR3 spans 14 amino acids. Losses at the gene ends were 9 bases for V and 6 bases for J; bases not matched to a gene: 11. This specimen was PBMCs, taken after 12 months of ibrutinib treatment. This TCR was recovered from a human donor with chronic lymphocytic leukemia. The chain links TRBV2 to TRBJ2-1; 7 nucleotides match TRBD1. CDR3 in amino acids: CARGTRDRRNEQFF. CDR3 DNA: TGTGCCAGGGGGACCCGGGACAGACGCAATGAGCAGTTCTTC.